These 22 T cell receptor beta chains originate from one sample sequenced in a study of control samples from healthy donors and cancer patients. Assay: immunoSEQ multiplex PCR; the TCRdb copy retains only in-frame clones and omits some. The data show 390,000 or so clones, approximately 90% seen once. Material: PBMCs. All receptors come from a middle-aged man with head and neck cancer.

In regard to this clone: The same CDR3 can be traced to other DNA sequences in this sample. The V call is TRBV9, the J call TRBJ2-7, with 10 bases aligning to TRBD2. Looked up from germline, CDR1 is SGDLS and CDR2 is YYNGEE. The V segment lost 0 bases and the J segment 4 bases; nucleotides outside the gene matches: 1. This CDR3 has 14 amino acids. The CDR3 loop reads CASSVGSGGYEQYF. CDR3 in DNA: TGTGCCAGCAGCGTAGGTAGCGGGGGGTACGAGCAGTACTTC.

The chain recombines TRBV7-3 with TRBJ2-3, with a weak D call TRBD1 (5 bases). This CDR3 is built from 13 residues. CDR1 SGHTA and CDR2 FQGTGA come from the germline V gene. The V and J ends lost 5 bases and 1 base respectively, with 7 bases between them. The DNA of the CDR3 is TGTGCCAGCAGCATACAGGGCACAGATACGCAGTATTTT. Amino acid sequence: CASSIQGTDTQYF.

V is TRBV6-1 and J is TRBJ2-2, with 9 bases fitting TRBD2. Losses at the gene ends were 3 bases for V and 7 bases for J; bases not matched to a gene: 9. From germline, CDR1 is MNHNS and CDR2 SASEGT. The CDR3 has 16 residues. Written as DNA, the CDR3 is TGTGCCAGCAGTGACGGGGCGGGAGGGCCGCACGGGGAGCTGTTTTTT. Its translation: CASSDGAGGPHGELFF.

The V and J genes are TRBV27 and TRBJ1-1, with D unresolved. This CDR3 has 13 amino acids. In germline, CDR1 is MNHEY, CDR2 SMNVEV (reference sequence). Trimming shortened V by 1 base and J by 4 bases, and 7 bases separated the two germline ends. Written as DNA, the CDR3 is TGTGCCAGCAGTTTATTGACTGGCACTGAAGCTTTCTTT. It specifies CASSLLTGTEAFF.

The V gene is TRBV19, the J gene TRBJ2-3; D gene unclear. The ends were cut back, 5 bases at V and 0 bases at J, with 9 bases in the middle. Germline CDR1 reads LNHDA; CDR2 reads SQIVND (reference sequence). This CDR3 is 14 amino acids long. DNA for the CDR3: TGTGCCAGTAGTTCTCCAGGTAGCACAGATACGCAGTATTTT. Its protein product is CASSSPGSTDTQYF.

The gene calls are TRBV24-1 and TRBJ2-1; D is possibly TRBD2 (7 bases). The CDR3 is 16 amino acids. Trimming cost V 4 bases and J 7 bases, with 19 bases left between them. Germline V gives CDR1 KGHDR, CDR2 SFDVKD. CDR3 sequence (DNA): TGTGCCACCAGTGAGGGGGGGGCTAAGGACTTGAATGAGCAGTTCTTC. Protein: CATSEGGAKDLNEQFF.

The CDR3 DNA is TGTGCCAGCAGCGTAGGGGGACAGTCCTACGAGCAGTACTTC. Protein product: CASSVGGQSYEQYF. The gene calls are TRBV9 and TRBJ2-7; 7 bases agree with TRBD1. V dropped 0 bases and J dropped 1; count of bases not matched to a gene: 1. CDR3 size: 14 residues. Germline V gives CDR1 SGDLS, CDR2 YYNGEE. Full variable domain (outside the CDR3, taken from reference TRBV9 and TRBJ2-7): DSGVTQTPKHLITATGQRVTLRCSPRSGDLSVYWYQQSLDQGLQFLIQYYNGEERAKGNILERFSAQQFPDLHSELNLSSLELGDSALYFCASSVGGQSYEQYFGPGTRLTVT.

The chain employs TRBV5-6 and TRBJ2-1; 10 bases line up with TRBD2. J gave up 6 bases and V 5 bases, and 8 bases lay outside the gene matches. Germline V CDR1 and CDR2: SGHDT, YYEEEE. The CDR3 is 15 residues long. The CDR3 DNA is TGTGCCAGCAGACCGCTAGCGGGGGACTCCAATGAGCAGTTCTTC. Translated: CASRPLAGDSNEQFF.

The chain recombines TRBV15 with TRBJ1-4; D ambiguous. V was cut by 4 bases and J by 0 bases, with 3 bases left in between. Germline V lookup: CDR1 LNHNV, CDR2 YYDKDF (reference sequence). The length of the CDR3 is 13 residues. The CDR3 protein is CATSKSTNEKLFF. CDR3 in DNA: TGTGCCACCAGCAAATCAACTAATGAAAAACTGTTTTTT. Variable domain in full (rest from reference TRBV15 and TRBJ1-4): DAMVIQNPRYQVTQFGKPVTLSCSQTLNHNVMYWYQQKSSQAPKLLFHYYDKDFNNEADTPDNFQSRRPNTSFCFLDIRSPGLGDTAMYLCATSKSTNEKLFFGSGTQLSVL.

The chain couples TRBV28 to TRBJ1-1; D is uncertain. The CDR3 sequence is 11 residues long. Trimming stripped 7 bases from V and 3 bases from J, with 6 bases between. Looked up from germline, CDR1 is MDHEN and CDR2 is SYDVKM. The CDR3 DNA reads TGTGCCAGCACGAGTTACACTGAAGCTTTCTTT. Its protein is CASTSYTEAFF.

V and J are TRBV12-5 and TRBJ2-6; D not certain. Trimming took 6 bases from V and 1 from J, leaving 16 bases between them. There are 17 residues in the CDR3. Germline V gene sequence: CDR1 LGHNT, CDR2 FRNRAP. The CDR3 reads CASGEYRRVSGANVLTF. CDR3 bases: TGTGCTAGTGGCGAATACCGCCGGGTTTCTGGGGCCAACGTCCTGACTTTC.

V and J are TRBV30 and TRBJ2-1; D possibly corresponds to TRBD1 (7 bases). The CDR3 loop spans 15 amino acids. V was clipped by 0 bases and J by 6 bases, with 15 bases between them. The germline gives CDR1 GTSNPN, CDR2 SVGIG (reference sequence). In nucleotides, the CDR3 is TGTGCCTGGAGTGTAGGGGGCGGGACTCGCAATGAGCAGTTCTTC. Translation gives CAWSVGGGTRNEQFF.

About this clone itself: Different DNA sequences within this sample yield the same CDR3. The chain is built from TRBV10-2 and TRBJ1-5; maybe TRBD1 (5 bases). The CDR3 has 13 residues. Germline CDR1 WSHSY, CDR2 SAAADI. Trimming shortened V by 2 bases and J by 7 bases, and 9 bases separated the two germline ends. The CDR3 loop is CASSEGARQPQHF. CDR3 coding DNA: TGCGCCAGCAGTGAGGGGGCGCGGCAGCCCCAGCATTTT.

The rearrangement uses TRBV4-2 and TRBJ1-1; D is perhaps TRBD1 (6 bases). Germline V gene sequence: CDR1 LGHNA, CDR2 YNFKEQ. This CDR3 has 16 amino acids. V was cut by 1 base and J by 0 bases, with 12 bases left in between. The CDR3 region is CASSQVLDSMNTEAFF. CDR3 bases: TGTGCCAGCAGCCAAGTCTTGGACAGCATGAACACTGAAGCTTTCTTT.

The rearrangement uses TRBV7-3 and TRBJ2-3; D perhaps matches TRBD1 (6 bases). CDR1 and CDR2 (germline): SGHTA, FQGTGA. The CDR3 sequence is 14 residues long. Between the trimmed V and J ends, which lost 5 bases and 2 bases, there was a span of 11 bases. The CDR3 sequence: CASSEDRATDTQYF. The CDR3 DNA reads as TGTGCCAGCAGCGAGGACAGAGCCACAGATACGCAGTATTTT.

As to this clone: This same CDR3 is encoded by further DNA sequences in the sample. The chain carries TRBV20-1 and TRBJ1-2; D uncertain. The V end was cut by 5 bases, the J end by 14 bases, with 18 bases between. The CDR3 spans 11 residues. Germline loops: CDR1 DFQATT, CDR2 SNEGSKA (reference sequence). This CDR3 is CSAGVDRRDTF. Written as DNA, the CDR3 is TGCAGTGCTGGGGTTGATAGGCGCGATACCTTC.

The chain combines TRBV28 with TRBJ1-5; D unresolved. In germline, CDR1 is MDHEN, CDR2 SYDVKM. The V and J ends lost 5 bases and 2 bases respectively, with 13 bases between them. The CDR3 runs 15 residues. The DNA of the CDR3 is TGTGCCAGCAGTCCCCCGGGGAAGGGCAATCAGCCCCAGCATTTT. It is translated as CASSPPGKGNQPQHF.

The chain has TRBV30 and TRBJ2-7; D call uncertain. V lost 5 bases, J lost 0 bases, and 11 bases lay in between. The CDR3 spans 13 residues. The germline gives CDR1 GTSNPN, CDR2 SVGIG (reference sequence). The CDR3 spells CAWRRSRSYEQYF. The CDR3 nucleotides are TGTGCCTGGCGAAGATCACGCTCCTACGAGCAGTACTTC.

This clone showed up just a few times. The chain links TRBV6-1 to TRBJ2-7; D is ambiguous. Germline V gene lookup returns CDR1 MNHNS and CDR2 SASEGT. This CDR3 comprises 14 residues. The ends were cut back, 1 base at V and 2 bases at J, with 9 bases in the middle. CDR3 region: CASSEEARTYEQYF. CDR3 nucleotide sequence: TGTGCCAGCAGTGAAGAGGCCAGGACCTACGAGCAGTACTTC.

J is TRBJ2-7 and V is TRBV3-1 (or the pseudogene TRBV3-2), with TRBD1 matching over 7 bases. With V trimmed by 1 base and J by 5 bases, 20 bases remained unmatched. Germline V CDR1 and CDR2: LGHDT, YNNKEL (reference sequence). The CDR3 extends over 19 amino acids. The DNA of the CDR3 is TGTGCCAGCAGCCAAGGGCTCCAAACCCTAACAGGGGAAGCCAACGAGCAGTACTTC. Its translation is CASSQGLQTLTGEANEQYF.

This clone was seen once. V is TRBV4-2 and J is TRBJ2-1, with 11 bases lining up with TRBD2. CDR1 and CDR2 from the germline V gene are LGHNA and YNFKEQ. Trimming removed 2 bases from V and 7 bases from J; junction bases left unmatched: 7. The CDR3 contains 16 residues. The CDR3 is CASSQLTSGKGNEQFF. CDR3 bases: TGTGCCAGCAGCCAATTGACTAGCGGGAAGGGGAATGAGCAGTTCTTC.

CDR3 amino acids: CASSQVTSSGRALGLETQYF. The CDR3 nucleotides read TGCGCCAGCAGCCAAGTCACCTCTAGCGGGAGGGCCTTGGGATTGGAGACCCAGTACTTC. The V and J genes are TRBV4-1 and TRBJ2-5, with 12 bases identical to TRBD2. V dropped 1 base and J dropped 5; count of bases not matched to a gene: 17. Germline values: CDR1 MGHRA, CDR2 YSYEKL. CDR3 size: 20 residues.